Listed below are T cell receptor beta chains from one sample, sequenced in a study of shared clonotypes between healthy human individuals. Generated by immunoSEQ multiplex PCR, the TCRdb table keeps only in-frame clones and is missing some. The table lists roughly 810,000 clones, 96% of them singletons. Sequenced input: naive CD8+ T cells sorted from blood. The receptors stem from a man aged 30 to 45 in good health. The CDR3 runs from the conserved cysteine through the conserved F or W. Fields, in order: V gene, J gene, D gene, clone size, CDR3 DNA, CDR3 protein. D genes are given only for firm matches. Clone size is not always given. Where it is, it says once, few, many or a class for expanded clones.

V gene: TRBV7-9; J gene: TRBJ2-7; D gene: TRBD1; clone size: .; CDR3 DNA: TGTGCCAGCAGCCGGGACAGGGGGTCCTACGAGCAGTACTTC; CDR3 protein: CASSRDRGSYEQYF
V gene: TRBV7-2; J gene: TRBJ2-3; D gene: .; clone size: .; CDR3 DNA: TGTGCCAGCAGCTCCCCTGAGGGTGTAGACTCAGATACGCAGTATTTT; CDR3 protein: CASSSPEGVDSDTQYF
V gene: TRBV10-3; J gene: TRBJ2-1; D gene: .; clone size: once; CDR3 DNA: TGTGCCATCGGAGAGAACTCCTACAATGAGCAGTTCTTC; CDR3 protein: CAIGENSYNEQFF
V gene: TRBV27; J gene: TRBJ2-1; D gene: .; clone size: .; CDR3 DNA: TGTGCCAGCAGTGGCCACAACTCCTACAATGAGCAGTTCTTC; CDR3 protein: CASSGHNSYNEQFF
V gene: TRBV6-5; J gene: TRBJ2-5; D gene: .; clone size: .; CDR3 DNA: TGTGCCAGCAGCCGACCGGGACATCGAGAGACCCAGTACTTC; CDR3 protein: CASSRPGHRETQYF
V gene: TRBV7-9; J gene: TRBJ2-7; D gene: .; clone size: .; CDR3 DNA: TGTGCCAGCAGCCACCGGGACAAGGAGGCCTACGAGCAGTACTTC; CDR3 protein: CASSHRDKEAYEQYF
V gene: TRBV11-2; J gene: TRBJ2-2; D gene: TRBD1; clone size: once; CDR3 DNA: TGTGCCAGCAGCTCGGTGGACAGGGTAGGGGCCGGGGAGCTGTTTTTT; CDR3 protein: CASSSVDRVGAGELFF
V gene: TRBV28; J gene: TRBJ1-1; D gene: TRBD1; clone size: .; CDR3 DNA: TGTGCCAGCAGCCCAGGACAGGGGGCCATGAACACTGAAGCTTTCTTT; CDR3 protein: CASSPGQGAMNTEAFF
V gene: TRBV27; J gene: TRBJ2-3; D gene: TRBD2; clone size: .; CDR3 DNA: TGTGCCAGCAGTTTTACCCTAGCGGGAGGGCCAGATACGCAGTATTTT; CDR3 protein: CASSFTLAGGPDTQYF
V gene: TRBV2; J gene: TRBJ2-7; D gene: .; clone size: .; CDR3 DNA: TGTGCCAGCAGTGAAGTACAGGGCGAGCAGTACTTC; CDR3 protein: CASSEVQGEQYF
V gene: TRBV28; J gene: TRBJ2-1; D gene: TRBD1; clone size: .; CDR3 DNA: TGTGCCAGCAGTTTTAGGGAGACAGGGTCCTATGAGCAGTTCTTC; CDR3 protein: CASSFRETGSYEQFF
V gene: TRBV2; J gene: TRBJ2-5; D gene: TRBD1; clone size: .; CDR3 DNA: TGTGCCAGCAGTGATCCGGGACAGGGAGGTTGGGAGACCCAGTACTTC; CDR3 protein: CASSDPGQGGWETQYF
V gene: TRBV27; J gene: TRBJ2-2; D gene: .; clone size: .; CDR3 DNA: TGTGCCAGCAGTTTCTTGCAGAACACCGGGGAGCTGTTTTTT; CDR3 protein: CASSFLQNTGELFF
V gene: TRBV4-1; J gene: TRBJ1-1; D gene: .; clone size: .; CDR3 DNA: TGCGCCAGCAGCCTAGGGACGTCCCTGGCTGAAGCTTTCTTT; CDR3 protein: CASSLGTSLAEAFF
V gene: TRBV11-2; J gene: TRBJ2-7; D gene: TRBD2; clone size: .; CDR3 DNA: TGTGCCAGCAGCTTAGGGAAAACTAGCGTTACCTACGAGCAGTACTTC; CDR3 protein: CASSLGKTSVTYEQYF
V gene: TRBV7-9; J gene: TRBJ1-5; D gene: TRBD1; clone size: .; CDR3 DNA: TGTGCCAGCAGCTTTGAAGGGACAGACATGGATGGTCAGCCCCAGCATTTT; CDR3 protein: CASSFEGTDMDGQPQHF
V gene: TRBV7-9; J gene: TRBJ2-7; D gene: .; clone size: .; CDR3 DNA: TGTGCCAGCAGCCGCTCGATTCGGTCCTACGAGCAGTACTTC; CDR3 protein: CASSRSIRSYEQYF
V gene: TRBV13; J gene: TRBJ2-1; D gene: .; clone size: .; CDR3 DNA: TGTGCCAGCAGTAGGGGAAATGAGCAGTTCTTC; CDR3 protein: CASSRGNEQFF
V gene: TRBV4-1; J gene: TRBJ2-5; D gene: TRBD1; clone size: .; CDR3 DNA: TGCGCCAGCAGCCGCCGACAGGGGGCCCTGGAGACCCAGTACTTC; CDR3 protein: CASSRRQGALETQYF
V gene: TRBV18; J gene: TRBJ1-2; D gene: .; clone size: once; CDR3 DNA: TGTGCCAGCTCACCACCGGCCAGTAACTATGGCTACACCTTC; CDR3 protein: CASSPPASNYGYTF
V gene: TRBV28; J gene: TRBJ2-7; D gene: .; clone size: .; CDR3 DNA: TGTGCCAGCAGTTTTTTGGTGCAGTCCTACGAGCAGTACTTC; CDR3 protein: CASSFLVQSYEQYF
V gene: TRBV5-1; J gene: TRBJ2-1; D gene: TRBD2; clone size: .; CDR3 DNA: TGCGCCAGCAGACCTAGCGGGAGACTTGGTGAGCAGTTCTTC; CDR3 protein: CASRPSGRLGEQFF
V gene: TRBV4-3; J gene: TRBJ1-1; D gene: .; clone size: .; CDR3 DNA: TGCGCCAGCAGCCAAGACGGGTGGGGCACTGAAGCTTTCTTT; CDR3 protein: CASSQDGWGTEAFF
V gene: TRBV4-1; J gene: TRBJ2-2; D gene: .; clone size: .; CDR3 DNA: TGCGCCAGCAGCCGGTTATCCGGGGAGCTGTTTTTT; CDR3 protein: CASSRLSGELFF
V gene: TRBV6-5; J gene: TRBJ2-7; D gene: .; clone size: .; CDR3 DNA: TGTGCCAGCAGTTTGTCGGGACTCCCGGGCCACGAGCAGTACTTC; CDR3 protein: CASSLSGLPGHEQYF
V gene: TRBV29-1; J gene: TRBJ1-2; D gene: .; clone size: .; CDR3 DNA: TGCAGCGTTGAAGAGGGGAGGATCTATGGCTACACCTTC; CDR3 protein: CSVEEGRIYGYTF
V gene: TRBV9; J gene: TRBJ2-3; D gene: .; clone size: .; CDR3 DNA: TGTGCCAGCAGCGTATCCGGGGACCAACCCGCAGATACGCAGTATTTT; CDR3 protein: CASSVSGDQPADTQYF
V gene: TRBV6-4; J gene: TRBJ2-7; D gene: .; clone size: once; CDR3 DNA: TGTGCCAGCAGCCCCGGACCGGACCCCTCCTACGAGCAGTACTTC; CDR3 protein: CASSPGPDPSYEQYF
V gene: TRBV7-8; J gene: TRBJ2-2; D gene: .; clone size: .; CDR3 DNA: TGTGCCAGCAGCTGGCAGAAACTAAACACCGGGGAGCTGTTTTTT; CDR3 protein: CASSWQKLNTGELFF
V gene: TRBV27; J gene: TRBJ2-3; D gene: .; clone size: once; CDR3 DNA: TGTGCCAGCAGTCTACTAGGGTTCAGCACAGATACGCAGTATTTT; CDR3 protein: CASSLLGFSTDTQYF
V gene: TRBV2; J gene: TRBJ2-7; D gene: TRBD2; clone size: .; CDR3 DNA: TGTGCCAGCGGACTAGCTGGGAACGAGCAGTACTTC; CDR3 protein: CASGLAGNEQYF
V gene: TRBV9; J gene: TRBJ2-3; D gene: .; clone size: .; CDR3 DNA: TGTGCCAGCAGCAGAGCGGGCCTCTTGGCGGATACGCAGTATTTT; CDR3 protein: CASSRAGLLADTQYF
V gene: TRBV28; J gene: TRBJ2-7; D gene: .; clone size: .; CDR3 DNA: TGTGCCAGCATTCCGCGGCAGGGGCCTTACGAGCAGTACTTC; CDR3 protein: CASIPRQGPYEQYF
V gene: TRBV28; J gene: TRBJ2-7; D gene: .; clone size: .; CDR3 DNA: TGTGCCAGCAGTTTAGGGGACTCAACCGTCGAGCAGTACTTC; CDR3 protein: CASSLGDSTVEQYF
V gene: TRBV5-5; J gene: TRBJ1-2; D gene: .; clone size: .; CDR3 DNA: TGTGCCAGCAGCTTGCGCCCCGGGTATGAGGATGGCTACACCTTC; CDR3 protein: CASSLRPGYEDGYTF
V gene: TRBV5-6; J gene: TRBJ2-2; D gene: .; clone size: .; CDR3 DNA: TGTGCCAGCAGGACCGGGACCAGGCGCGGGGAGCTGTTTTTT; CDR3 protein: CASRTGTRRGELFF
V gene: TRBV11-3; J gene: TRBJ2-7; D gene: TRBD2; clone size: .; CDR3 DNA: TGTGCCAGCAGCAGTGCTAGCGGGAACTACGAGCAGTACTTC; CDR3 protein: CASSSASGNYEQYF
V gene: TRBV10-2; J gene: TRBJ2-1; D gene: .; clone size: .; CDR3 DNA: TGCGCCACCGGTGCTAGCGCGACCTACAATGAGCAGTTCTTC; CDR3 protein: CATGASATYNEQFF
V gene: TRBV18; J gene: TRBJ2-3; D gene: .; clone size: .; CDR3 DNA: TGTGCCAGCTCACTGGTGGTTAGCGTCGTGTCGACAGATACGCAGTATTTT; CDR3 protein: CASSLVVSVVSTDTQYF
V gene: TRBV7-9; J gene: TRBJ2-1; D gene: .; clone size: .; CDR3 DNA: TGTGCCAGCAGCTTCGGACGACCCTACAATGAGCAGTTCTTC; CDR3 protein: CASSFGRPYNEQFF
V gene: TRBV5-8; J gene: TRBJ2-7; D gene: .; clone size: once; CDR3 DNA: TGTGCCAGCAGCTTGGAGGCAGCCGAGCAGTACTTC; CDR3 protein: CASSLEAAEQYF
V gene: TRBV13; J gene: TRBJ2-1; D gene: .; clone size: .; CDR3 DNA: TGTGCCAGCAGCTTAAGGACCTGGGGCAATGAGCAGTTCTTC; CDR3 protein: CASSLRTWGNEQFF
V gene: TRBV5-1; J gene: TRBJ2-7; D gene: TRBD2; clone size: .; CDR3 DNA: TGCGCCAGCAGCTTCGTTAGCGGGAGCTACGAGCAGTACTTC; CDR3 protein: CASSFVSGSYEQYF
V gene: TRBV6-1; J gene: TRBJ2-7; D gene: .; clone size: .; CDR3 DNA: TGTGCCAGCAGTGAAGCAGGGGTCGAGCAGTACTTC; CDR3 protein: CASSEAGVEQYF
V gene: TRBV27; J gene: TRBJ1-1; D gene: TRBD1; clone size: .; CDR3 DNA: TGTGCCAGCAGACAGGGGGGGGACACTGAAGCTTTCTTT; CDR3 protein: CASRQGGDTEAFF